Listed below are T cell receptor beta chains from one sample, sequenced in a study of blood T cell repertoires in COVID-19. The protocol was immunoSEQ multiplex PCR, while the TCRdb copy is restricted to in-frame clones and leaves out a portion. The sample holds about 110,000 clones; 75% to 90% are singletons and the top ten take approximately 7%. Sequenced input: peripheral blood. The receptors here all came from a woman aged 50 to 60 with acute or convalescent COVID-19. The CDR3 runs from the conserved cysteine through the conserved F or W. A D gene is named only where the DNA matches it firmly. Clone size is shown for a subset of rows, as once, few, many or a class of expanded clone.

abundance: NA; v_gene: TRBV5-1; d_gene: TRBD1; len: 15; j_gene: TRBJ1-1; CDR3nt: TGCGCCAGCAGCTTGGGTCCGACAGGGGGAGCTGAAGCTTTCTTT; CDR3aa: CASSLGPTGGAEAFF
abundance: NA; v_gene: TRBV6-5; d_gene: NA; len: 14; j_gene: TRBJ1-2; CDR3nt: TGTGCCAGCTCCCCGGTCGTAGAGAACTATGGCTACACCTTC; CDR3aa: CASSPVVENYGYTF
abundance: once; v_gene: TRBV29-1; d_gene: NA; len: 11; j_gene: TRBJ1-2; CDR3nt: TGCAGCGCCGGTGGAGGGGATGGCTACACCTTC; CDR3aa: CSAGGGDGYTF
abundance: NA; v_gene: TRBV5-1; d_gene: NA; len: 14; j_gene: TRBJ2-1; CDR3nt: TGCGCCAGCAGCTTAACCTCGACTTCCCGCGAGCAGTTCTTC; CDR3aa: CASSLTSTSREQFF
abundance: NA; v_gene: TRBV28; d_gene: TRBD1; len: 15; j_gene: TRBJ2-7; CDR3nt: TGTGCCAGCACCTCGTGGGGGACAGTTTCCTACGAGCAGTACTTC; CDR3aa: CASTSWGTVSYEQYF
abundance: NA; v_gene: TRBV5-4; d_gene: NA; len: 15; j_gene: TRBJ1-1; CDR3nt: TGTGCCAGCAGCCCAGGCGTCTACCATTACACTGAAGCTTTCTTT; CDR3aa: CASSPGVYHYTEAFF
abundance: NA; v_gene: TRBV5-1; d_gene: NA; len: 17; j_gene: TRBJ2-3; CDR3nt: TGCGCCAGCAGCTTCCGACCGGGACATCTTCGCACAGATACGCAGTATTTT; CDR3aa: CASSFRPGHLRTDTQYF
abundance: NA; v_gene: TRBV6-5; d_gene: NA; len: 15; j_gene: TRBJ2-4; CDR3nt: TGTGCCAGCAGTTCCGACAGGCTAGCCAAAAACATTCAGTACTTC; CDR3aa: CASSSDRLAKNIQYF
abundance: NA; v_gene: TRBV6-5; d_gene: TRBD1; len: 15; j_gene: TRBJ1-1; CDR3nt: TGTGCCAGCATCCTAGGGGACAGGGGGAACACTGAAGCTTTCTTT; CDR3aa: CASILGDRGNTEAFF
abundance: NA; v_gene: TRBV28; d_gene: TRBD1; len: 14; j_gene: TRBJ1-4; CDR3nt: TGTGCCAGCAGTTTTTCAGGGGGTAATGAAAAACTGTTTTTT; CDR3aa: CASSFSGGNEKLFF
abundance: few; v_gene: TRBV11-2; d_gene: TRBD1; len: 14; j_gene: TRBJ1-2; CDR3nt: TGTGCCAGCAGTCCCACAGGGGCGGGCTATGGCTACACCTTC; CDR3aa: CASSPTGAGYGYTF
abundance: NA; v_gene: TRBV28; d_gene: TRBD1; len: 16; j_gene: TRBJ1-1; CDR3nt: TGTGCCAGCAGTCCGCCTCGGACAGGGACGAACACTGAAGCTTTCTTT; CDR3aa: CASSPPRTGTNTEAFF
abundance: NA; v_gene: TRBV2; d_gene: NA; len: 13; j_gene: TRBJ2-3; CDR3nt: TGTGCCAGCAGCCTGTTTCCGGCAGATACGCAGTATTTT; CDR3aa: CASSLFPADTQYF
abundance: NA; v_gene: TRBV19; d_gene: NA; len: 13; j_gene: TRBJ1-2; CDR3nt: TGTGCCAGTAGCTCAGACAGGAACTATGGCTACACCTTC; CDR3aa: CASSSDRNYGYTF
abundance: NA; v_gene: TRBV15; d_gene: NA; len: 18; j_gene: TRBJ2-7; CDR3nt: TGTGCCACCAGCAGAGATCAATCCAGCGTTACTGCCCACTACGAGCAGTACTTC; CDR3aa: CATSRDQSSVTAHYEQYF
abundance: NA; v_gene: TRBV5-1; d_gene: TRBD2; len: 16; j_gene: TRBJ2-3; CDR3nt: TGCGCCAGCAGCTTGTCTGGGCGGGGGAGCACAGATACGCAGTATTTT; CDR3aa: CASSLSGRGSTDTQYF
abundance: NA; v_gene: TRBV5-1; d_gene: TRBD1; len: 16; j_gene: TRBJ1-4; CDR3nt: TGCGCCAGCAGCCGGGCAGCTCAGGGGGCTTCCCGAAAACTGTTTTTT; CDR3aa: CASSRAAQGASRKLFF
abundance: NA; v_gene: TRBV3-1/TRBV3-2; d_gene: NA; len: 13; j_gene: TRBJ2-1; CDR3nt: TGTGCCAGCAGCCGAGACAGGTACAATGAGCAGTTCTTC; CDR3aa: CASSRDRYNEQFF
abundance: once; v_gene: TRBV29-1; d_gene: TRBD1; len: 16; j_gene: TRBJ2-1; CDR3nt: TGCAGCGTTGAAGGTAGGGACAGTAGCTCCTACAATGAGCAGTTCTTC; CDR3aa: CSVEGRDSSSYNEQFF
abundance: NA; v_gene: TRBV7-9; d_gene: TRBD1; len: 11; j_gene: TRBJ1-2; CDR3nt: TGTGCCAGCAGCCTCACAGGGGACGAGTACTTC; CDR3aa: CASSLTGDEYF
abundance: NA; v_gene: TRBV3-1/TRBV3-2; d_gene: NA; len: 19; j_gene: TRBJ2-1; CDR3nt: TGTGCCAGCAGGCGCATAGGGGGGCCGGGACAGCATTCCTACAATGAGCAGTTCTTC; CDR3aa: CASRRIGGPGQHSYNEQFF
abundance: NA; v_gene: TRBV14; d_gene: NA; len: 15; j_gene: TRBJ1-1; CDR3nt: TGTGCCAGCAGCCTGACCCGGGGAATGAACACTGAAGCTTTCTTT; CDR3aa: CASSLTRGMNTEAFF
abundance: NA; v_gene: TRBV25-1; d_gene: NA; len: 14; j_gene: TRBJ2-2; CDR3nt: TGTGCCAGCAGTGATTCAGGGGAGACCGGGGAGCTGTTTTTT; CDR3aa: CASSDSGETGELFF
abundance: NA; v_gene: TRBV9; d_gene: TRBD1; len: 16; j_gene: TRBJ1-3; CDR3nt: TGTGCCAGCAGCGTAGAGCAGGGGGCGTCTGGAAACACCATATATTTT; CDR3aa: CASSVEQGASGNTIYF
abundance: NA; v_gene: TRBV7-3; d_gene: TRBD2; len: 16; j_gene: TRBJ2-3; CDR3nt: TGTGCCAGCAGCACGACTAGCGGGGGGGTCACAGATACGCAGTATTTT; CDR3aa: CASSTTSGGVTDTQYF
abundance: NA; v_gene: TRBV28; d_gene: TRBD1; len: 16; j_gene: TRBJ2-1; CDR3nt: TGTGCCAGCAGTAAACCGACAGGGTCGGGGTACAATGAGCAGTTCTTC; CDR3aa: CASSKPTGSGYNEQFF
abundance: once; v_gene: TRBV7-9; d_gene: NA; len: 13; j_gene: TRBJ2-7; CDR3nt: TGTGCCAGCAGCTTAGCACAGAACCAGGAGCAGTACTTC; CDR3aa: CASSLAQNQEQYF
abundance: NA; v_gene: TRBV3-1/TRBV3-2; d_gene: NA; len: 16; j_gene: TRBJ1-3; CDR3nt: TGTGCCAGCAGCCAATGGAATGGGGCTTCTGGAAACACCATATATTTT; CDR3aa: CASSQWNGASGNTIYF
abundance: once; v_gene: TRBV7-9; d_gene: NA; len: 17; j_gene: TRBJ2-3; CDR3nt: TGTGCCAGCAGCACGTCCTTGATAGCGGCCCCCACAGATACGCAGTATTTT; CDR3aa: CASSTSLIAAPTDTQYF
abundance: NA; v_gene: TRBV4-1; d_gene: NA; len: 17; j_gene: TRBJ1-5; CDR3nt: TGCGCCAGCAGCCAAGAACCGGACAGTCGGCCGGATCAGCCCCAGCATTTT; CDR3aa: CASSQEPDSRPDQPQHF
abundance: NA; v_gene: TRBV6-5; d_gene: NA; len: 13; j_gene: TRBJ1-6; CDR3nt: TGTGCCAGCCGTCCGGCGGTTTCCTCGGCCCTCCACTTT; CDR3aa: CASRPAVSSALHF
abundance: NA; v_gene: TRBV6-5; d_gene: NA; len: 11; j_gene: TRBJ1-3; CDR3nt: TGTGCCAGCAGGTCACAGGGAGTTGGGTATTTT; CDR3aa: CASRSQGVGYF
abundance: few; v_gene: TRBV6-5; d_gene: TRBD1; len: 13; j_gene: TRBJ1-2; CDR3nt: TGTGCCAGCAGGACACAGGGGGCCTATGGCTACACCTTC; CDR3aa: CASRTQGAYGYTF
abundance: few; v_gene: TRBV7-3; d_gene: TRBD1; len: 14; j_gene: TRBJ1-2; CDR3nt: TGTGCCAGCAGCTTAACGGGACAGACCTATGGCTACACCTTC; CDR3aa: CASSLTGQTYGYTF
abundance: NA; v_gene: TRBV5-5; d_gene: NA; len: 13; j_gene: TRBJ1-4; CDR3nt: TGCGCCAGCAGCGAGACCTGGGGGGGGACGATGTTTTTT; CDR3aa: CASSETWGGTMFF
abundance: NA; v_gene: TRBV5-1; d_gene: NA; len: 15; j_gene: TRBJ1-1; CDR3nt: TGCGCCAGCAGCTCTGCTGGCTCCCGGAACACTGAAGCTTTCTTT; CDR3aa: CASSSAGSRNTEAFF
abundance: NA; v_gene: TRBV5-6; d_gene: NA; len: 11; j_gene: TRBJ2-1; CDR3nt: TGTGCCAGCAGCTCCAGGGGTGAGCAGTTCTTC; CDR3aa: CASSSRGEQFF
abundance: few; v_gene: TRBV10-3; d_gene: NA; len: 15; j_gene: TRBJ1-2; CDR3nt: TGTGCCATCAGTGCCGAGGGACATATAAACTATGGCTACACCTTC; CDR3aa: CAISAEGHINYGYTF
abundance: NA; v_gene: TRBV6-7; d_gene: TRBD1; len: 20; j_gene: TRBJ2-7; CDR3nt: TGTGCCAGCAGTCCCTTAGATCGTAGGACAGGGGGATTTGAGGGCTACGAGCAGTACTTC; CDR3aa: CASSPLDRRTGGFEGYEQYF
abundance: once; v_gene: TRBV5-6; d_gene: TRBD1; len: 15; j_gene: TRBJ1-1; CDR3nt: TGTGCCAGCAGCTACAGGGGTGTGATGAACACTGAAGCTTTCTTT; CDR3aa: CASSYRGVMNTEAFF
abundance: NA; v_gene: TRBV18; d_gene: TRBD1; len: 13; j_gene: TRBJ1-1; CDR3nt: TGTGCCAGCTCGGGACAGGCGAACACTGAAGCTTTCTTT; CDR3aa: CASSGQANTEAFF
abundance: once; v_gene: TRBV7-9; d_gene: TRBD2; len: 16; j_gene: TRBJ2-7; CDR3nt: TGTGCCAGCAGCTCAACCTCTGGGCTAGCGGGGGACGAGCAGTACTTC; CDR3aa: CASSSTSGLAGDEQYF
abundance: NA; v_gene: TRBV11-2; d_gene: NA; len: 18; j_gene: TRBJ2-7; CDR3nt: TGTGCCAGCAGCTCCTACCCCAGGGATAGGAAAGACTTCTACGAGCAGTACTTC; CDR3aa: CASSSYPRDRKDFYEQYF
abundance: NA; v_gene: TRBV7-3; d_gene: TRBD1; len: 15; j_gene: TRBJ2-1; CDR3nt: TGTGCCAGCAGCACACAGGGGGCAAGGGGAGTTGAGCAGTTCTTC; CDR3aa: CASSTQGARGVEQFF
abundance: NA; v_gene: TRBV9; d_gene: NA; len: 11; j_gene: TRBJ2-1; CDR3nt: TGTGCCAGCAGCAGGCTAGCGGAGCAGTTCTTC; CDR3aa: CASSRLAEQFF
abundance: NA; v_gene: TRBV19; d_gene: NA; len: 15; j_gene: TRBJ1-1; CDR3nt: TGTGCCAGCGCCCATCAGGGGACCCGGAACACTGAAGCTTTCTTT; CDR3aa: CASAHQGTRNTEAFF
abundance: few; v_gene: TRBV5-1; d_gene: NA; len: 13; j_gene: TRBJ1-2; CDR3nt: TGCGCCAGCAGCTCGGACAGCCTCTATGGCTACACCTTC; CDR3aa: CASSSDSLYGYTF
abundance: few; v_gene: TRBV25-1; d_gene: NA; len: 14; j_gene: TRBJ1-2; CDR3nt: TGTGCCAGCAGTGAACAGGGCAGGGTGTTTGGCTACACCTTC; CDR3aa: CASSEQGRVFGYTF
abundance: NA; v_gene: TRBV11-2; d_gene: TRBD1; len: 20; j_gene: TRBJ1-1; CDR3nt: TGTGCCAGCAGCTTAGAGCGACAGGGAGAGGTGAAAAGGATAGGCACTGAAGCTTTCTTT; CDR3aa: CASSLERQGEVKRIGTEAFF
abundance: NA; v_gene: TRBV18; d_gene: TRBD1; len: 16; j_gene: TRBJ1-1; CDR3nt: TGTGCCAGCTCACCACTGGCCGGGACAGAGGGTCTTTGGGCTTTCTTT; CDR3aa: CASSPLAGTEGLWAFF
abundance: NA; v_gene: TRBV19; d_gene: TRBD2; len: 15; j_gene: TRBJ2-7; CDR3nt: TGTGCCAGTAGTATCCAAGCGGGGATCTCCTACGAGCAGTACTTC; CDR3aa: CASSIQAGISYEQYF
abundance: NA; v_gene: TRBV6-5; d_gene: TRBD2; len: 15; j_gene: TRBJ2-2; CDR3nt: TGTGCCAGCAGGAACCGGGGGGCGAACACCGGGGAGCTGTTTTTT; CDR3aa: CASRNRGANTGELFF
abundance: NA; v_gene: TRBV6-1; d_gene: NA; len: 13; j_gene: TRBJ1-2; CDR3nt: TGTGCCAGCAGTGAAGCGGGACTCGGGGGCTACACCTTC; CDR3aa: CASSEAGLGGYTF
abundance: NA; v_gene: TRBV5-1; d_gene: TRBD2; len: 15; j_gene: TRBJ2-1; CDR3nt: TGCGCCAGCAGCCCCTTAGCGGGGGGCTACAATGAGCAGTTCTTC; CDR3aa: CASSPLAGGYNEQFF